This T cell receptor (beta chain) originates from a study of cytomegalovirus exposure and HLA in healthy donors. This clone showed up just once. The PCR ran on 60 Vbeta and 13 Jbeta primers. Using immunoSEQ multiplex PCR, the repertoire was profiled, and TCRdb retains in-frame clones only, with some absent. The sample yields 100,000 or so clones, 75% to 90% seen once. Germline CDR1 SGDLS, CDR2 YYNGEE. This CDR3 has 15 amino acids. With V trimmed by 5 bases and J by 4 bases, 5 bases remained unmatched. The TCR comes from a man aged 30-40 years in good health and CMV-seronegative. V gene TRBV9 combines with J gene TRBJ2-2; 10 nucleotides agree with TRBD1. The sample comprised PBMCs. The CDR3 region has the DNA TGTGCCAGCAGGGGGGGACAGGGGAGCACCGGGGAGCTGTTTTTT. Translation: CASRGGQGSTGELFF.